This entry lists 25 T cell receptor beta chains sequenced from one sample in a study of cytomegalovirus exposure and HLA in healthy donors. TCRdb's table, derived via immunoSEQ multiplex PCR, lists solely in-frame clones and lacks some. The repertoire holds around 180,000 clones, with 84% as singletons. The sample comprised PBMCs. The receptors originated from a man aged 18 to 30 in good health and CMV-seropositive.

The V gene is TRBV18, the J gene TRBJ1-5; TRBD1 is a possible D gene (5 bases). Trimming removed 6 bases at V and 5 bases at J, with 17 bases between. Per germline, CDR1 KGHSH and CDR2 LQKENI. CDR3 length: 15 amino acids. The CDR3 bases are TGTGCCAGCTCCCCAGCCAGGGATAGAGATCAGCCCCAGCATTTT. It encodes CASSPARDRDQPQHF.

The chain carries TRBV6-5 and TRBJ2-3; D is unclear. Deletions cut 2 bases from V and 3 bases from J, with 9 bases between. The length of the CDR3 is 14 residues. From germline, CDR1 is MNHEY and CDR2 SVGAGI. The CDR3 is CASSYAYSTDTQYF. DNA of the CDR3: TGTGCCAGCAGTTACGCCTATAGTACAGATACGCAGTATTTT.

The rearrangement uses TRBV19 and TRBJ2-6; 7 bases align to TRBD1. CDR3 size: 13 residues. The trim removed 11 bases at V and 1 base at J, leaving 2 bases unmatched. Germline CDR1 is LNHDA and CDR2 is SQIVND (reference sequence). CDR3 sequence: CAARGSGANVLTF. In DNA form, the CDR3 reads TGTGCCGCCAGGGGGTCTGGGGCCAACGTCCTGACTTTC.

The genes are TRBV5-4 and TRBJ2-5, with TRBD2 identical over 12 bases. This CDR3 spans 14 amino acids. Germline V gives CDR1 SGHNT, CDR2 YYREEE (reference sequence). V shed 0 bases, J shed 7 bases, and the junction held 1 base outside the gene matches. Here the CDR3 DNA reads TGTGCCAGCAGCTTGGGGACTAGCGGGACGACCCAGTACTTC. Translated: CASSLGTSGTTQYF.

V and J are TRBV29-1 and TRBJ1-2; unclear D gene. Germline V gene sequence: CDR1 SQVTM, CDR2 ANQGSEA. The CDR3 consists of 11 residues. V shed 3 bases and J shed 2 bases, with 4 bases lying between them. CDR3 nucleotide sequence: TGCAGCGTTGAGCAGAACTATGGCTACACCTTC. Translation gives CSVEQNYGYTF.

Details on this clone: The same CDR3 arises from other DNA sequences in this sample as well. The chain has TRBV28 and TRBJ2-7, with a possible D match to TRBD1 (6 bases). There are 13 residues in the CDR3. From germline, CDR1 is MDHEN and CDR2 SYDVKM. The ends were cut back, 5 bases at V and 2 bases at J, with 10 bases in the middle. In nucleotides, the CDR3 is TGTGCCAGCAGTCTAGGACAGACCTACGAGCAGTACTTC. Translating gives CASSLGQTYEQYF. Looking up the rest from reference TRBV28 and TRBJ2-7 gives the full variable domain: DVKVTQSSRYLVKRTGEKVFLECVQDMDHENMFWYRQDPGLGLRLIYFSYDVKMKEKGDIPEGYSVSREKKERFSLILESASTNQTSMYLCASSLGQTYEQYFGPGTRLTVT.

The V call is TRBV19, the J call TRBJ2-7; D is possibly TRBD1 (8 bases). The CDR3 sequence is 15 residues long. Germline lookup yields CDR1 LNHDA and CDR2 SQIVND (reference sequence). Trimming left V 3 bases short and J 3 bases short, with 15 bases between. CDR3 sequence: CASSMGGTGHYEQYF. CDR3 coding DNA: TGTGCCAGTAGTATGGGAGGGACAGGACACTACGAGCAGTACTTC.

This chain joins TRBV2 and TRBJ1-1; no firm D call. The CDR3 contains 13 residues. CDR1 and CDR2 (germline): SNHLY, FYNNEI. V lost 7 bases, J lost 0 bases, and 9 bases lay in between. CDR3: CASIQRMNTEAFF. For the CDR3, the DNA is TGTGCCAGCATCCAGAGGATGAACACTGAAGCTTTCTTT. The variable domain in full, with the rest retrieved from reference TRBV2 and TRBJ1-1, is EPEVTQTPSHQVTQMGQEVILRCVPISNHLYFYWYRQILGQKVEFLVSFYNNEISEKSEIFDDQFSVERPDGSNFTLKIRSTKLEDSAMYFCASIQRMNTEAFFGQGTRLTVV.

This chain connects TRBV27 to TRBJ1-5; maybe TRBD1 (5 bases). The CDR3 is made up of 14 amino acids. Germline V gene data show CDR1 as MNHEY and CDR2 as SMNVEV (reference sequence). V lost 6 bases and J 5 bases, leaving 14 bases between the germline ends. CDR3 nucleotides: TGTGCCAGCAGGGGGGGTGGGAGTCATCAGCCCCAGCATTTT. It is translated as CASRGGGSHQPQHF.

This chain uses TRBV5-1 with TRBJ2-1; 15 nucleotides line up with TRBD2. The CDR3 is 16 residues long. Germline V gene lookup returns CDR1 SGHRS and CDR2 YFSETQ. V trimming: 2 bases; J trimming: 7 bases; junction bases outside the gene matches: 4. CDR3: CASSFGLAGGPNEQFF. CDR3 coding DNA: TGCGCCAGCAGCTTCGGACTAGCGGGAGGGCCGAATGAGCAGTTCTTC.

This clone occurred a few times. The J gene is TRBJ1-2, the V gene TRBV27; TRBD1 matches at 7 bases. Germline V CDR1 and CDR2: MNHEY, SMNVEV (reference sequence). V lost 2 bases, J lost 4 bases, and 7 bases stayed unmatched. The CDR3 contains 15 residues. The DNA for the CDR3 is TGTGCCAGCAGTTTACAGGGGGGCCATGGCTATGGCTACACCTTC. Amino acid sequence: CASSLQGGHGYGYTF.

J is TRBJ2-1 and V is TRBV27, with TRBD2 as a possible D gene (6 bases). Per the germline V gene, CDR1 is MNHEY and CDR2 is SMNVEV (reference sequence). The CDR3 is 14 amino acids. Between the trimmed V and J ends, which lost 8 bases and 4 bases, there was a span of 15 bases. The CDR3 DNA reads as TGTGCCAGCGGGATGGAGGGCGGTTACAATGAGCAGTTCTTC. Translation: CASGMEGGYNEQFF.

The CDR3 DNA reads TGTGCCAGCAGCTTAACGGGAGGGAACACCGGGGAGCTGTTTTTT. Residues: CASSLTGGNTGELFF. This rearrangement joins TRBV7-3 to TRBJ2-2; D perhaps matches TRBD2 (6 bases). Between the trimmed V and J ends, which lost 0 bases and 1 base, there was a span of 6 bases. The CDR3 is 15 amino acids. Per the germline V gene, CDR1 is SGHTA and CDR2 is FQGTGA.

J is TRBJ2-7 and V is TRBV6-1; D possibly corresponds to TRBD1 (5 bases). With 7 bases removed from V and 6 bases from J, the gap between germline ends came to 19 bases. The CDR3 contains 14 residues. Germline V gene sequence: CDR1 MNHNS, CDR2 SASEGT. The CDR3 DNA reads TGTGCCAGCACTCCGTTCCAGGGTACGGGCGAGCAGTACTTC. This gives the protein CASTPFQGTGEQYF.

The CDR3 is CASRGGQPQHF. The DNA of the CDR3 is TGTGCCAGCAGGGGGGGTCAGCCCCAGCATTTT. This rearrangement joins TRBV6-1 to TRBJ1-5; TRBD1 might be the D (5 bases). Per germline, CDR1 MNHNS and CDR2 SASEGT. V lost 6 bases and J lost 6, with 6 bases in between. CDR3 length: 11 amino acids.

A single count supports this clone. The chain employs TRBV7-2 and TRBJ1-5, with a weak D call TRBD1 (5 bases). The CDR3 is made up of 18 amino acids. The germline V gene has CDR1 SGHTA and CDR2 FQGNSA. The ends were cut back, 1 base at V and 0 bases at J, with 16 bases in the middle. DNA for the CDR3: TGTGCCAGCAGCTTAGAAGGGGCGCTCCGGTATAGCAATCAGCCCCAGCATTTT. Translating it yields CASSLEGALRYSNQPQHF.

J is TRBJ1-1 and V is TRBV15; TRBD1 agrees at 9 bases. The CDR3 is made up of 15 amino acids. Germline V CDR1 and CDR2: LNHNV, YYDKDF (reference sequence). The ends lost 3 bases at V and 2 bases at J; junction bases unmatched: 4. The DNA of the CDR3 is TGTGCCACCAGCAGGGACAGGGGACCCAACACTGAAGCTTTCTTT. Protein: CATSRDRGPNTEAFF.

The V call is TRBV15, the J call TRBJ2-7, with TRBD2 matching over 7 bases. Germline values: CDR1 LNHNV, CDR2 YYDKDF (reference sequence). The CDR3 sequence is 14 residues long. The V gene end was trimmed by 5 bases and the J gene end by 2 bases; junction bases not matched to a gene: 6. CDR3 residues: CATSEGRGAYEQYF. As DNA, the CDR3 is TGTGCCACCAGCGAGGGACGGGGGGCCTACGAGCAGTACTTC. Full variable domain (outside the CDR3, taken from reference TRBV15 and TRBJ2-7): DAMVIQNPRYQVTQFGKPVTLSCSQTLNHNVMYWYQQKSSQAPKLLFHYYDKDFNNEADTPDNFQSRRPNTSFCFLDIRSPGLGDTAMYLCATSEGRGAYEQYFGPGTRLTVT.

The rearrangement links TRBV28 to TRBJ2-3; TRBD2 aligns across 8 bases. Germline V gene sequence: CDR1 MDHEN, CDR2 SYDVKM. The CDR3 loop spans 13 amino acids. J gave up 2 bases and V 11 bases, and 6 bases lay outside the gene matches. The CDR3 reads CAARGGFTDTQYF. The CDR3 region has the DNA TGTGCCGCCCGGGGGGGGTTCACAGATACGCAGTATTTT.

The count of this clone is one. This chain connects TRBV4-1 to TRBJ2-3; 7 bases are a match to TRBD1. V dropped 4 bases and J dropped 4; count of bases not matched to a gene: 8. This CDR3 contains 15 residues. CDR1 and CDR2 (germline): MGHRA, YSYEKL. The CDR3 spells CASSPVGQGADTQYF. CDR3 nucleotide sequence: TGCGCCAGCAGCCCCGTGGGTCAGGGGGCAGATACGCAGTATTTT.

The V gene is TRBV6-1, the J gene TRBJ2-5, with D perhaps matching TRBD2 (6 bases). Per germline, CDR1 MNHNS and CDR2 SASEGT. V lost 8 bases and J lost 9, with 19 bases in between. The CDR3 is 13 residues long. The CDR3: CASFPRGRGAQYF. The CDR3 DNA is TGTGCCAGCTTCCCTCGGGGGAGAGGGGCCCAGTACTTC.

The J gene is TRBJ2-2, the V gene TRBV11-1; 12 nucleotides align to TRBD1. The CDR3 is 16 residues long. Germline CDR1 and CDR2: SGHAT and FQDESV (reference sequence). Trimming removed 8 bases from V and 4 bases from J; junction bases left unmatched: 8. The chain's CDR3 is CASRDRGLRGTGELFF. The CDR3 DNA is TGTGCCAGCCGGGACAGGGGGCTGAGGGGCACCGGGGAGCTGTTTTTT. Supplemented by reference TRBV11-1 and TRBJ2-2, the full variable domain reads EAEVAQSPRYKITEKSQAVAFWCDPISGHATLYWYRQILGQGPELLVQFQDESVVDDSQLPKDRFSAERLKGVDSTLKIQPAELGDSAMYLCASRDRGLRGTGELFFGEGSRLTVL.

The rearrangement joins TRBV30 to TRBJ2-7; D perhaps matches TRBD2 (6 bases). The CDR3 is made up of 12 amino acids. Trimming pared 5 bases from V and 5 bases from J, leaving 13 bases between. The germline gives CDR1 GTSNPN, CDR2 SVGIG (reference sequence). The CDR3 loop reads CAWEIAENEQYF. The DNA of the CDR3 is TGTGCCTGGGAGATAGCGGAAAACGAGCAGTACTTC.

The CDR3 nucleotides are TGCGCCAGCAGCCTTGGCGGGGGGCGAAGGCAAGAGACCCAGTACTTC. Encoded protein: CASSLGGGRRQETQYF. The chain couples TRBV5-1 to TRBJ2-5; 8 nucleotides align to TRBD2. Germline V gene sequence: CDR1 SGHRS, CDR2 YFSETQ. This CDR3 comprises 16 residues. J gave up 2 bases and V 4 bases, and 10 bases lay outside the gene matches.

This clone was recorded a few times. The V and J genes are TRBV5-1 and TRBJ2-1, with D possibly TRBD1 on 5 matching bases. Germline CDR1 and CDR2: SGHRS and YFSETQ. V was cut by 0 bases and J by 0 bases, with 7 bases left in between. CDR3 length equals 15 residues. The CDR3 is CASSLGTNSYNEQFF. CDR3 coding DNA: TGCGCCAGCAGCTTGGGGACAAACTCCTACAATGAGCAGTTCTTC.